The TCR beta chain described here comes from a study of T-cell reconstitution after alpha-beta-depleted transplantation in children. This clonotype was observed at least ten times. Unique molecular identifiers were incorporated during preparation of the TCRbeta library. TCRdb itself ran the PCR reads through MiXCR, one entry per CDR3 protein. The sample has hundreds of thousands of distinct CDR3 sequences, approximately 10% seen once. The germline V gene encodes CDR1 MDHEN and CDR2 SYDVKM. J lost 1 base, V lost 10 bases, and 6 bases had no gene match. The CDR3 sequence is 13 residues long. The sample consisted of PBMCs, taken before TCRalphabeta/CD19-depleted stem cell transplant. The chain couples TRBV28 to TRBJ1-1; 7 bases agree with TRBD1. This TCR was sampled from a child younger than 10 with inherited bone marrow failure, due to receive a stem cell transplant. The CDR3 sequence is CANSQGRNTEAFF. CDR3 nucleotide sequence: TGTGCCAATTCACAGGGGAGGAACACTGAAGCTTTCTTT.